Detailed here is one T cell receptor beta chain. Its cognate antigen has yet to be identified. Base qualities were left out, and no much larger clone turns up one base away. The germline ends are 18 bases apart after V is trimmed by 1 base and J by 5 bases. There are 16 amino acids in the CDR3, from cysteine to phenylalanine inclusive. The kept DNA is CDR3 alone, 48 bases in frame from the first base. Reading the germline V gene gives CDR1 MNHNS and CDR2 SASEGT. These data belong to a study of shared T cell receptors in the human thymus (dated by TCRdb to the early 2020s). As for the study more broadly: The study examined how self-reactive, shared T-cell receptor alpha chains are generated in the human thymus.

Library prep was done by the immunoSEQ multiplex PCR assay. TCRdb mirrors the immuneACCESS table, restricted to in-frame sequences. Some clones are absent from its copies; in checked studies, under half trace to an unresolved V gene, and the reason for the others is unknown. The table for this sample lists 500,000 to 750,000 clones; 70% to 90% of them were counted only once. Together, the top ten hold 0.01% of the sample. This same sample was also taken into another study, of human thymus T cells. The other study reports the following: In Finland, the donors were immunologically healthy infants who were having open corrective cardiac surgery for congenital heart defects. Thymus tissue was collected as surgical resects that were removed during corrective cardiac surgery. V and J gene segment usage appeared biased in both thymic and peripheral blood repertoires. The related research found that thymic TCR repertoires overlapped highly between unrelated individuals. The study characterized TCR alpha and beta repertoires from eight infant thymus samples and a few related peripheral blood samples. The cohort included about 6 male and two female infants, with donor ages spanning 7 to 244 days. Thymocytes were released mechanically from tissue and stored at -70 °C as pellets of about 9.5-32 million cells. Genomic DNA was extracted from frozen cell pellets with a QIAsymphony instrument. Using the immunoSEQ multiplex PCR assay, the TCRB and TCRAD loci were amplified from a standardized quantity of quality-controlled genomic DNA. Amplicons spanned the V(D)J region at a length sufficient to cover the CDR3 and identify V and J genes. The commercial immunoSEQ service was used to sequence amplicons on an Illumina platform. Primer bias and sequencing errors were corrected as previously described, and TCRAD and TCRB definitions were based on the IMGT database. The repertoires were analysed using immunoSEQ Analyzer 3.0 and VDJTools for basic statistics, V/J segment usage, diversity estimates, rarefaction and pairwise overlap. To estimate diversity, the Chao1, ChaoE, Efron-Thisted, Shannon and inverse Simpson indices were applied, and diversity was also estimated on datasets down-sampled to the smallest sample. Repertoire overlap used strict matching of CDR3 nucleotide sequence, V gene and J gene, with Jaccard-based multidimensional scaling clustering. On average, thymus samples gave about 750,000 unique TCRB clonotypes, whereas blood samples gave around 84,000.

The sample comprised thymocytes. The clonotype was recovered from a boy younger than two with a congenital heart defect. Donor details come from another sample of the same person, matched by shared clones. The chain links TRBV6-1 with TRBJ2-7; a tentative D call is TRBD1 (6 bases match). This receptor carries the CDR3 CASSEGGHPEIHEQYF. The nucleotide sequence is given as TGTGCCAGCAGTGAAGGGGGGCACCCCGAGATCCACGAGCAGTACTTC.